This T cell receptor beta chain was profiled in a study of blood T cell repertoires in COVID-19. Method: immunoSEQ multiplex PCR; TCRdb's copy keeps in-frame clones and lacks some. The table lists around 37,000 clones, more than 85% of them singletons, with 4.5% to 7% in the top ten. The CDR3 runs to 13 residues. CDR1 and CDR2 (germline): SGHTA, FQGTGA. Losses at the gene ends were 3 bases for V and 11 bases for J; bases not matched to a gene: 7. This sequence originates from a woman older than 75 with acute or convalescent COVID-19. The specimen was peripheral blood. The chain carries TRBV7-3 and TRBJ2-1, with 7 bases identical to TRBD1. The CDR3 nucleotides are TGTGCCAGCAGCTTCGGACAGGCGGCTCAGCAGTTCTTC. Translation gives CASSFGQAAQQFF. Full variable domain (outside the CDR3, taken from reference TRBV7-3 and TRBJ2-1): GAGVSQTPSNKVTEKGKYVELRCDPISGHTALYWYRQSLGQGPEFLIYFQGTGAADDSGLPNDRFFAVRPEGSVSTLKIQRTERGDSAVYLCASSFGQAAQQFFGPGTRLTVL.